A selection of T cell receptor beta chains follows, all from one sample in a study of blood T cell repertoires in COVID-19. Measured with immunoSEQ multiplex PCR; TCRdb has only the in-frame clones, and not every one. The sample comprises about 140,000 clones, roughly 84% of which are singletons, and under 10% rests with the top ten. Specimen: peripheral blood. These receptor sequences come from a man between 25 and 39 years old with COVID-19, enrolled during active disease. The CDR3 runs from the conserved cysteine through the conserved F or W. A D gene is named only where the DNA matches it firmly. Where a row states a size, it is once, few, many or the class of an expanded clone; other rows omit it.

TRBV5-4	16	TRBJ1-4	once	TRBD1	TGTGCCAGCAGCGCCGATCCGGACAGGGGTGGAGAAAAACTGTTTTTT	CASSADPDRGGEKLFF
TRBV28	14	TRBJ1-2	.	.	TGTGCCAGCAGCCGGGGGGGCGCTAACTATGGCTACACCTTC	CASSRGGANYGYTF
TRBV7-9	10	TRBJ2-7	.	.	TGTGCCAGCAGCTCCGGGACTCCCTATTTC	CASSSGTPYF
TRBV2	15	TRBJ2-3	.	TRBD2	TGTGCCAGCAGACTAGCGGGAATTGGCACAGATACGCAGTATTTT	CASRLAGIGTDTQYF
TRBV27	17	TRBJ2-1	.	TRBD2	TGTGCCAGCAGTTTTACTAGCGGGAGGGTGTCCTACAATGAGCAGTTCTTC	CASSFTSGRVSYNEQFF
TRBV18	16	TRBJ2-7	.	TRBD1	TGTGCCAGCTCACCATCAGCCACCGGGACAGCCTACGAGCAGTACTTC	CASSPSATGTAYEQYF
TRBV3-1/TRBV3-2	14	TRBJ2-2	.	.	TGTGCCAGCAGCCAGGGGCTGACCACCGGGGAGCTGTTTTTT	CASSQGLTTGELFF
TRBV7-2	15	TRBJ2-7	.	TRBD2	TGTGCCAGCAGCTTAGAGCTAGCGGGCGCCTACGAGCAGTACTTC	CASSLELAGAYEQYF
TRBV6-6	16	TRBJ1-5	once	.	TGTGCCAGCTGGGACTTACCCCCGGATAGCAATCAGCCCCAGCATTTT	CASWDLPPDSNQPQHF
TRBV18	13	TRBJ1-1	.	.	TGTGCCAGCTCAGAACAGGGGAACACTGAAGCTTTCTTT	CASSEQGNTEAFF
TRBV28	16	TRBJ2-2	.	.	TGTGCCAGCAGTTTGGGAGGTCCGCGGGGCACCGGGGAGCTGTTTTTT	CASSLGGPRGTGELFF
TRBV21-1	15	TRBJ2-6	.	.	TGTGCCAGCAGTCACTCAGGGGGTGGGGCCAACGTCCTGACTTTC	CASSHSGGGANVLTF
TRBV6-5	15	TRBJ1-5	.	TRBD1	TGTGCCAGCAGGCAGGGGGCGAGGGGCAATCAGCCCCAGCATTTT	CASRQGARGNQPQHF
TRBV6-2/TRBV6-3	12	TRBJ1-4	once	.	TGTGCCAGCAGTCCGGTGGATGAAAAACTGTTTTTT	CASSPVDEKLFF
TRBV6-6	17	TRBJ2-7	.	TRBD2	TGTGCCAGCAGTCCACCCCCCGGCCCTAGCGGGAGGGCCGAGCAGTACTTC	CASSPPPGPSGRAEQYF
TRBV27	16	TRBJ2-1	.	.	TGTGCCAGCAGTTTATCGGCGGGGAGCTCCTACAATGAGCAGTTCTTC	CASSLSAGSSYNEQFF
TRBV11-2	14	TRBJ2-1	.	TRBD2	TGTGCCAGCAGCTTAAAACTAGCGGGAGGGGTCCAGTTCTTC	CASSLKLAGGVQFF
TRBV18	14	TRBJ2-5	once	TRBD1	TGTGCCAGCTCACTTCGGACAGGGCAAGAGACCCAGTACTTC	CASSLRTGQETQYF
TRBV27	14	TRBJ1-2	.	TRBD1	TGTGCCAGCGGTACTTCAGGGGGTGGGTTTGGCTACACCTTC	CASGTSGGGFGYTF
TRBV9	14	TRBJ2-5	.	.	TGTGCCAGCAGCGTTAACAGTGATGTCGAGACCCAGTACTTC	CASSVNSDVETQYF
TRBV12-3/TRBV12-4	13	TRBJ2-2	.	TRBD1	TGTGCCAGCGTCACAGGGGCCACCGGGGAGCTGTTTTTT	CASVTGATGELFF
TRBV5-6	13	TRBJ1-2	.	TRBD1	TGTGCCAGCAGCTTGGGACAGGGGGATGGCTACACCTTC	CASSLGQGDGYTF
TRBV6-5	14	TRBJ2-7	.	TRBD2	TGTGCCAGCCTTAGCGGGAGACGGGGGGGCGAGCAGTACTTC	CASLSGRRGGEQYF
TRBV3-1/TRBV3-2	20	TRBJ2-3	.	TRBD2	TGTGCCAGCAGCCGAGCGCCCCCGACGGGACTAGCGAGACACACAGATACGCAGTATTTT	CASSRAPPTGLARHTDTQYF
TRBV30	14	TRBJ2-1	.	TRBD2	TGTGCCTGGAGTCCTGGGACTAGCGTGATTAGTCCGATCTTC	CAWSPGTSVISPIF
TRBV2	14	TRBJ1-1	few	TRBD1	TGTGCCGGGCTATTCGGACAGGGGAACACTGAAGCTTTCTTT	CAGLFGQGNTEAFF
TRBV14	15	TRBJ2-3	.	TRBD1	TGTGCCAGCAGCCAAGGGACAGGGCGCACAGATACGCAGTATTTT	CASSQGTGRTDTQYF
TRBV27	17	TRBJ1-2	once	TRBD1	TGTGCCAGCAGTTTGGGTTGGACAGGGGGCGCAACTCATGGCTACACCTTC	CASSLGWTGGATHGYTF
TRBV9	15	TRBJ2-3	.	.	TGTGCCAGCAGCCCCGCAGGGGCTAGCACAGATACGCAGTATTTT	CASSPAGASTDTQYF
TRBV27	15	TRBJ2-7	.	TRBD2	TGTGCCAGCAGTACCCCCCTAGCGGGAGTGTACGAGCAGTACTTC	CASSTPLAGVYEQYF